The rows below give T cell receptor beta chains drawn from one sample of a study of identifying expanded T cells in peripheral blood. Profiled with immunoSEQ multiplex PCR; TCRdb holds only in-frame clones, not every one. The data contain about 80,000 clones, 80% to 90% of them seen just once; the ten biggest clones take up 7.3%. Sequencing was done on a sample of blood. The receptor set was obtained from a person aged 18 to 75 in good health. Each CDR3 is given with its conserved first and last residue. Fields, in order: V gene, clone size, D gene, J gene, CDR3 protein, CDR3 DNA. D genes are given only for firm matches. Only part of the rows carry a size: once, few, many, or a class if the clone is expanded.

V: TRBV7-2
size: once
D: -
J: TRBJ2-7
CDR3: CASSPRAEPYEQYF
DNA: TGTGCCAGCAGCCCCCGAGCGGAACCCTACGAGCAGTACTTC

V: TRBV5-1
size: -
D: TRBD1
J: TRBJ2-7
CDR3: CASRRETTGGEQYF
DNA: TGCGCCAGCCGACGGGAGACGACAGGGGGCGAGCAGTACTTC

V: TRBV6-6
size: -
D: -
J: TRBJ2-7
CDR3: CASSRGDGSSYEQYF
DNA: TGTGCCAGCAGTCGCGGGGACGGGTCTTCCTACGAGCAGTACTTC

V: TRBV6-1
size: -
D: -
J: TRBJ1-2
CDR3: CASSEGVSYGYTF
DNA: TGTGCCAGCAGCGAGGGAGTCTCTTATGGCTACACCTTC

V: TRBV13
size: -
D: -
J: TRBJ2-6
CDR3: CASSLLTGLIPGANVLTF
DNA: TGTGCCAGCAGCTTACTTACAGGGTTAATCCCCGGGGCCAACGTCCTGACTTTC

V: TRBV6-5
size: once
D: -
J: TRBJ2-5
CDR3: CASSYQGSSQETQYF
DNA: TGTGCCAGCAGTTATCAGGGTAGCTCCCAAGAGACCCAGTACTTC

V: TRBV19
size: -
D: TRBD1
J: TRBJ1-6
CDR3: CASRLGTAYNSPLHF
DNA: TGTGCCAGTAGACTCGGGACAGCCTATAATTCACCCCTCCACTTT

V: TRBV13
size: -
D: TRBD1
J: TRBJ2-7
CDR3: CASSIHAGTGYF
DNA: TGTGCCAGCAGCATCCACGCCGGGACAGGATACTTC

V: TRBV13
size: -
D: -
J: TRBJ1-6
CDR3: CASSLEGSSYNSPLHF
DNA: TGTGCCAGCAGCTTAGAAGGTAGCTCCTATAATTCACCCCTCCACTTT

V: TRBV30
size: -
D: -
J: TRBJ2-3
CDR3: CAWSEGEASTDTQYF
DNA: TGTGCCTGGAGTGAAGGGGAAGCTAGCACAGATACGCAGTATTTT

V: TRBV13
size: -
D: -
J: TRBJ1-4
CDR3: CASSLQGTHFDEKLFF
DNA: TGTGCCAGCAGCTTACAGGGGACTCACTTCGATGAAAAACTGTTTTTT

V: TRBV15
size: -
D: -
J: TRBJ1-1
CDR3: CATSTGQDSLGTEAFF
DNA: TGTGCCACCAGCACGGGGCAGGACTCGCTCGGCACTGAAGCTTTCTTT

V: TRBV19
size: -
D: -
J: TRBJ1-5
CDR3: CASSIGWGEQPQHF
DNA: TGTGCCAGTAGTATCGGCTGGGGGGAACAGCCCCAGCATTTT

V: TRBV6-5
size: -
D: -
J: TRBJ1-1
CDR3: CASSYSRTANTEAFF
DNA: TGTGCCAGCAGTTACTCGAGGACAGCGAACACTGAAGCTTTCTTT

V: TRBV2
size: -
D: TRBD1
J: TRBJ2-2
CDR3: CASSPDRATGELFF
DNA: TGTGCCAGCAGCCCGGACAGGGCCACCGGGGAGCTGTTTTTT

V: TRBV27
size: -
D: TRBD1
J: TRBJ2-7
CDR3: CASSLSGQAEQYF
DNA: TGTGCCAGCAGTTTGTCGGGACAGGCCGAGCAGTACTTC

V: TRBV30
size: -
D: -
J: TRBJ1-5
CDR3: CAWSIQGGQPQHF
DNA: TGTGCCTGGAGTATTCAGGGAGGCCAGCCCCAGCATTTT

V: TRBV21-1
size: -
D: -
J: TRBJ2-7
CDR3: CASSSRDNSYEQYF
DNA: TGTGCCAGCAGCAGCCGGGACAACTCCTACGAGCAGTACTTC

V: TRBV7-9
size: few
D: -
J: TRBJ1-5
CDR3: CASSLVGGVGQPQHF
DNA: TGTGCCAGCAGCTTAGTGGGGGGTGTCGGTCAGCCCCAGCATTTT

V: TRBV18
size: once
D: -
J: TRBJ1-3
CDR3: CASSPLEGPGNTIYF
DNA: TGTGCCAGCTCACCCTTGGAGGGGCCTGGAAACACCATATATTTT

V: TRBV27
size: -
D: TRBD1
J: TRBJ2-7
CDR3: CASGKPGTGLRTYEQYF
DNA: TGTGCCAGCGGGAAACCCGGGACAGGCCTACGAACCTACGAGCAGTACTTC

V: TRBV6-5
size: -
D: TRBD1
J: TRBJ2-2
CDR3: CASRATGGSTGELFF
DNA: TGTGCCAGCAGGGCGACAGGGGGTAGCACCGGGGAGCTGTTTTTT

V: TRBV29-1
size: once
D: -
J: TRBJ1-1
CDR3: CSVAITSEATEAFF
DNA: TGCAGCGTTGCAATAACTTCGGAAGCCACTGAAGCTTTCTTT

V: TRBV5-1
size: -
D: -
J: TRBJ2-5
CDR3: CASSLATRERETQYF
DNA: TGCGCCAGCAGCTTGGCAACTAGGGAGCGGGAGACCCAGTACTTC

V: TRBV4-1
size: -
D: -
J: TRBJ2-3
CDR3: CASSQDLQTQYF
DNA: TGCGCCAGCAGCCAAGATCTGCAGACGCAGTATTTT

V: TRBV15
size: -
D: -
J: TRBJ2-2
CDR3: CATSRDVQGGTGELFF
DNA: TGTGCCACCAGCAGAGATGTTCAGGGTGGCACCGGGGAGCTGTTTTTT

V: TRBV9
size: -
D: TRBD1
J: TRBJ1-6
CDR3: CASSVGPPGQESSYNSPLHF
DNA: TGTGCCAGCAGCGTGGGGCCTCCGGGACAGGAGAGCTCCTATAATTCACCCCTCCACTTT

V: TRBV10-1
size: few
D: -
J: TRBJ1-1
CDR3: CASSEQGSTEAFF
DNA: TGCGCCAGCAGTGAACAGGGATCCACTGAAGCTTTCTTT

V: TRBV12-5
size: -
D: -
J: TRBJ1-1
CDR3: CATGMNTEAFF
DNA: TGTGCTACCGGCATGAACACTGAAGCTTTCTTT

V: TRBV11-3
size: -
D: -
J: TRBJ2-2
CDR3: CASTRRGRTNTGELFF
DNA: TGTGCCAGCACCCGTAGAGGGAGGACGAACACCGGGGAGCTGTTTTTT

V: TRBV6-4
size: -
D: TRBD1
J: TRBJ2-3
CDR3: CASSKTGAGTDTQYF
DNA: TGTGCCAGCAGTAAAACAGGGGCTGGTACAGATACGCAGTATTTT

V: TRBV6-5
size: -
D: -
J: TRBJ1-1
CDR3: CASRQGYTEAFF
DNA: TGTGCCAGCAGACAGGGCTACACTGAAGCTTTCTTT

V: TRBV5-1
size: -
D: TRBD1
J: TRBJ2-4
CDR3: CASSSQPQGIVKNIQYF
DNA: TGCGCCAGCAGCTCCCAACCACAGGGGATTGTCAAAAACATTCAGTACTTC

V: TRBV23-1
size: -
D: -
J: TRBJ2-7
CDR3: CASSQSWTAYEQYF
DNA: TGCGCCAGCAGTCAATCGTGGACAGCCTACGAGCAGTACTTC

V: TRBV6-5
size: -
D: -
J: TRBJ1-4
CDR3: CASSYSGQVGEKLFF
DNA: TGTGCCAGCAGTTACTCGGGCCAGGTGGGGGAAAAACTGTTTTTT

V: TRBV6-5
size: -
D: -
J: TRBJ1-2
CDR3: CASGQSYGYTF
DNA: TGTGCCAGCGGCCAGAGCTATGGCTACACCTTC

V: TRBV19
size: -
D: TRBD1
J: TRBJ1-5
CDR3: CASSIRDRGRGNQPQHF
DNA: TGTGCCAGTAGTATCAGAGACAGGGGGCGAGGCAATCAGCCCCAGCATTTT

V: TRBV7-8
size: -
D: -
J: TRBJ1-5
CDR3: CASSLDSYRLGNQPQHF
DNA: TGTGCCAGCAGCTTAGACTCTTACAGGCTGGGCAATCAGCCCCAGCATTTT

V: TRBV7-3
size: -
D: -
J: TRBJ2-3
CDR3: CASSPLGGTDTQYF
DNA: TGTGCCAGCAGCCCCCTTGGGGGAACAGATACGCAGTATTTT

V: TRBV27
size: -
D: TRBD1
J: TRBJ1-2
CDR3: CASRRGGTGINYGYTF
DNA: TGTGCCAGCAGGCGGGGAGGGACAGGGATTAACTATGGCTACACCTTC

V: TRBV6-5
size: -
D: TRBD1
J: TRBJ1-1
CDR3: CASSVNRGEAFF
DNA: TGTGCCAGCAGTGTGAACAGGGGTGAAGCTTTCTTT

V: TRBV5-1
size: few
D: -
J: TRBJ2-5
CDR3: CASSLVGSGLIQETQYF
DNA: TGCGCCAGCAGCTTGGTCGGTAGCGGACTAATCCAAGAGACCCAGTACTTC

V: TRBV15
size: once
D: TRBD2
J: TRBJ2-1
CDR3: CATSRDNPLAGGRNEQFF
DNA: TGTGCCACCAGCAGAGATAATCCGCTAGCGGGGGGACGCAATGAGCAGTTCTTC

V: TRBV7-6
size: -
D: -
J: TRBJ1-3
CDR3: CASSPWGERGQNSGNTIYF
DNA: TGTGCCAGCAGCCCGTGGGGGGAAAGGGGACAAAACTCTGGAAACACCATATATTTT

V: TRBV5-1
size: -
D: -
J: TRBJ2-2
CDR3: CASSLVGSTGELFF
DNA: TGCGCCAGCAGCTTGGTAGGGTCCACCGGGGAGCTGTTTTTT

V: TRBV13
size: -
D: -
J: TRBJ2-3
CDR3: CASSAGGRQGSADTQYF
DNA: TGTGCCAGCAGCGCGGGGGGGAGACAGGGGAGCGCAGATACGCAGTATTTT

V: TRBV5-4
size: once
D: TRBD1
J: TRBJ2-2
CDR3: CASSSSGGARTGELFF
DNA: TGTGCCAGCAGCTCCTCAGGGGGCGCAAGGACCGGGGAGCTGTTTTTT

V: TRBV4-1
size: -
D: TRBD1
J: TRBJ2-7
CDR3: CASSLLGDRVHEQYF
DNA: TGCGCCAGCAGCCTCTTAGGGGACAGGGTACACGAGCAGTACTTC

V: TRBV2
size: once
D: -
J: TRBJ1-5
CDR3: CASSESDINQPQHF
DNA: TGTGCCAGCAGTGAATCCGATATCAATCAGCCCCAGCATTTT

V: TRBV9
size: -
D: -
J: TRBJ1-2
CDR3: CASSVGLSNYGYTF
DNA: TGTGCCAGCAGCGTAGGGCTATCTAACTATGGCTACACCTTC

V: TRBV5-1
size: -
D: -
J: TRBJ1-2
CDR3: CASSSASVNYGYTF
DNA: TGCGCCAGCAGCTCCGCCTCTGTTAACTATGGCTACACCTTC

V: TRBV9
size: once
D: -
J: TRBJ2-5
CDR3: CASSVRGVSQETQYF
DNA: TGTGCCAGCAGCGTGAGGGGGGTCTCCCAAGAGACCCAGTACTTC

V: TRBV6-4
size: -
D: -
J: TRBJ1-2
CDR3: CASSDSNGVGHGYTF
DNA: TGTGCCAGCAGTGACTCGAACGGGGTGGGACATGGCTACACCTTC

V: TRBV27
size: -
D: TRBD1
J: TRBJ2-2
CDR3: CASREYRDRETGELFF
DNA: TGTGCCAGCAGGGAATACCGGGACAGGGAAACCGGGGAGCTGTTTTTT

V: TRBV11-2
size: -
D: -
J: TRBJ1-1
CDR3: CASSLGVRLASAFF
DNA: TGTGCCAGCAGCTTAGGGGTAAGGTTGGCATCGGCTTTCTTT

V: TRBV29-1
size: -
D: -
J: TRBJ1-2
CDR3: CSVDVGGSDDNYGYTF
DNA: TGCAGCGTTGACGTGGGGGGGAGCGATGACAACTATGGCTACACCTTC